This TCR beta chain was captured in a study of blood T cell repertoires in COVID-19. As for the study in general: From the United States, Italy and Spain came samples of acute and convalescent COVID-19. Sample material is recorded as cDNA or gDNA derived from T cells, B-cell-depleted T cells, or PBMCs.

This clone has only a few counts. The CDR3 length is 15 residues. Per the germline V gene, CDR1 is SGDLS and CDR2 is YYNGEE. V was pared by 3 bases and J by 5 bases, with 14 bases between. Study processing details: It was from reference gene primer amplification that nucleated cell counts were estimated. TCRdb keeps only in-frame clones here, not all; method: immunoSEQ multiplex PCR. V and J calls plus clone size are reproduced from that table; the DNA served to infer D and trimming. This table holds about 180,000 clones, 70% to 90% found once. The receptor was derived from a man between 60 and 75 years old with acute or convalescent COVID-19. The material sequenced was peripheral blood. V is TRBV9 and J is TRBJ2-2, with TRBD2 as a possible D gene (6 bases). CDR3 nucleotide sequence: TGTGCCAGCAGCGCCGCGGACGCGGGGACCGGGGAGCTGTTTTTT. It translates to CASSAADAGTGELFF.